Listed here are 14 T cell receptor beta chains from one sample, sequenced in a study of T cells in Graves' hyperthyroidism and ophthalmopathy. The source material, RNA transcripts, was used to amplify TCR beta CDR3 regions. When the TCR CDR3 underwent first-round RT-PCR, the HTBI primer set was used. TCRdb called the multiplex PCR reads again in MiXCR, with one record for every CDR3 protein. The profile shows 300,000 to 450,000 distinct CDR3 sequences, 20% to 30% of them singletons. Sequenced sample: blood. The receptor set was obtained from a man aged 45-60 years with Graves' hyperthyroidism.

This chain joins TRBV19 and TRBJ2-3, with 9 bases that match TRBD2. V was pared by 3 bases and J by 7 bases, with 8 bases of the junction left unmatched. There are 15 residues in the CDR3. Germline CDR1 reads LNHDA; CDR2 reads SQIVND (reference sequence). Here the CDR3 reads CASSISAGGRNTQYF. CDR3 sequence (DNA): TGTGCCAGTAGTATCAGCGCGGGAGGGAGGAATACGCAGTATTTT.

This clonotype was observed a single time. This chain uses TRBV6-2 or TRBV6-3 with TRBJ1-2; 10 bases match TRBD1. This CDR3 is built from 14 residues. After removal of 8 bases from V and 2 bases from J, the junction contained 5 bases not matched to a gene. The germline gives CDR1 MNHEY, CDR2 SVGEGT. CDR3 in DNA: TGTGCCAGCGGGAAGGGACAGGGGAACTATGGCTACACCTTC. Amino acid sequence: CASGKGQGNYGYTF.

V usage is TRBV6-6 and J usage is TRBJ2-7, with D perhaps given as TRBD1 or TRBD2 (5 bases each). Germline V CDR1 and CDR2: MNHNY, SVGAGI (reference sequence). Trimming left V 0 bases short and J 7 bases short, with 10 bases between. The CDR3 sequence is 13 residues long. The CDR3 loop reads CASSYSWGSEQYF. The CDR3 coding sequence is TGTGCCAGCAGTTACTCGTGGGGGAGTGAGCAGTACTTC.

This clonotype was recorded a few times. The chain has TRBV5-1 and TRBJ2-5; TRBD2 is a possible D gene (6 bases). The CDR3 length is 14 residues. Trimming removed 4 bases at V and 2 bases at J, with 12 bases between. Germline CDR1 SGHRS, CDR2 YFSETQ. The CDR3 DNA is TGCGCCAGCAGCGGTATGGGACTTCAAGAGACCCAGTACTTC. Its protein product is CASSGMGLQETQYF.

The chain has TRBV28 and TRBJ1-2, with a weak D call TRBD1 (6 bases). Germline lookup yields CDR1 MDHEN and CDR2 SYDVKM. Trimming took 3 bases from V and 6 from J, leaving 14 bases between them. CDR3 length: 14 residues. CDR3 sequence reads: CASSLGAGGDGYTF. CDR3 coding DNA: TGTGCCAGCAGTTTGGGGGCCGGTGGGGATGGCTACACCTTC.

Note on this clonotype: A much larger clone lies a single base off, so this may be a read error. The chain combines TRBV5-1 with TRBJ2-2; unclear D gene. Germline V CDR1 and CDR2: SGHRS, YFSETQ. The CDR3 sequence is 14 residues long. In nucleotides, the CDR3 is TGCGTCAGCAGCTTGGTTACTAACACCGGGGAGCTGTTTTTT. This sequence encodes CVSSLVTNTGELFF.

The genes are TRBV6-5 and TRBJ2-3; D unclear. V was cut by 0 bases and J by 8 bases, with 12 bases left in between. This CDR3 contains 14 residues. Germline V gene lookup returns CDR1 MNHEY and CDR2 SVGAGI. The CDR3, as DNA: TGTGCCAGCAGTTACTCGGTCCGATTGGGTACGCAGTATTTT. Amino acid sequence: CASSYSVRLGTQYF.

The rearrangement links TRBV6-2 or TRBV6-3 to TRBJ1-1; 9 bases are shared with TRBD1. Germline V CDR1 and CDR2: MNHEY, SVGEGT. This CDR3 comprises 16 residues. V trimming: 1 base; J trimming: 1 base; junction bases outside the gene matches: 4. CDR3 coding DNA: TGTGCCAGCAGTTACTACAGGGGGCGACGGAACACTGAAGCTTTCTTT. Protein: CASSYYRGRRNTEAFF.

This clonotype was observed at least ten times. The chain links TRBV18 to TRBJ1-1, with D unclear. Trimming stripped 5 bases from V and 8 bases from J, with 12 bases between. The CDR3 totals 12 residues. CDR1 is KGHSH, CDR2 LQKENI, per germline. Here the CDR3 reads CASSSSSIEAFF. CDR3 in DNA: TGTGCCAGCTCATCCTCTAGTATCGAAGCTTTCTTT.

This rearrangement joins TRBV20-1 to TRBJ1-3; D remains unclear. V lost 6 bases to trimming and J lost 4 bases, with 10 bases between them. The CDR3 sequence is 12 residues long. The germline CDR1 and CDR2 sequences are DFQATT and SNEGSKA (reference sequence). CDR3: CSALNQGNTIYF. CDR3 sequence (DNA): TGCAGTGCCCTGAATCAAGGAAACACCATATATTTT.

This clonotype was detected a few times. The V and J genes are TRBV20-1 and TRBJ2-3; D gene ambiguous. CDR1 and CDR2 from the germline V gene are DFQATT and SNEGSKA (reference sequence). This CDR3 is built from 11 residues. V lost 6 bases and J lost 6, with 10 bases in between. The CDR3 nucleotides read TGCAGTGCCTCGCCGAGGGATACGCAGTATTTT. Its protein is CSASPRDTQYF.

V gene TRBV24-1 combines with J gene TRBJ2-7; the match to TRBD1 covers 7 bases. CDR1 is KGHDR and CDR2 is SFDVKD in the germline V gene. The CDR3 has 17 amino acids. V shed 4 bases and J 1 base; nucleotides not matched to a gene: 12. This CDR3 is CATSEKPGQIRSYEQYF. The DNA for the CDR3 is TGTGCCACCAGTGAAAAACCGGGACAGATACGATCCTACGAGCAGTACTTC.

The genes are TRBV20-1 and TRBJ2-5; 12 bases align to TRBD2. CDR3 size: 16 residues. The germline V gene has CDR1 DFQATT and CDR2 SNEGSKA (reference sequence). V gave up 4 bases and J gave up 9 bases; unmatched junction bases: 15. This chain's CDR3 is CSATGGLAGGSGAQYF. CDR3 DNA: TGCAGTGCTACCGGAGGGCTAGCGGGAGGGTCCGGGGCCCAGTACTTC.

The chain links TRBV12-3 or TRBV12-4 to TRBJ2-4; D is ambiguous. This CDR3 contains 15 residues. V was pared by 3 bases and J by 3 bases, with 12 bases between. CDR3 sequence: CASSLSFSGKNIQYF. In nucleotides, the CDR3 is TGTGCCAGCAGTTTGTCGTTTTCAGGCAAAAACATTCAGTACTTC.